This TCR beta chain was sequenced during a study of CD8 T cells in ankylosing spondylitis. This clonotype occurred a few times. Its antigen is unknown. The germline V and J ends were trimmed by 1 base and 6 bases, with 16 bases remaining between them. This CDR3 contains 15 residues. Germline V gene lookup returns CDR1 LGHDT and CDR2 YNNKEL (reference sequence). Whole-study findings and limits: Characteristic, it appeared, of ankylosing spondylitis blood was a TCR beta motif of about eight highly homologous variants. CD8+ disease-linked clones were present at relatively low frequencies in blood. Significantly higher representation of disease-linked clones was reported for matched ankylosing spondylitis synovial fluid. Past research had described some motif variants in reactive arthritis synovial fluid and blood.

Quantitative 5'-RACE with molecular barcodes produced the TCR beta libraries. TCRdb analysed the 5' RACE reads with MiXCR anew, one entry per CDR3 protein. The data show 500,000 to 550,000 distinct CDR3 sequences, about 13% seen once. The chain couples TRBV3-1 to TRBJ2-7, with a tentative D call TRBD1 (6 bases). The TCR comes from a male donor with ankylosing spondylitis. Sequencing was done on a sample of blood, either unsorted or a sorted T cell fraction (not recorded which). CDR3 protein: CASSQVGSGVSEQYF. The CDR3, as DNA: TGTGCCAGCAGCCAAGTCGGTTCAGGGGTAAGCGAGCAGTACTTC.